This T cell receptor beta chain came from a study of shared clonotypes between healthy human individuals. Findings and limits, study-wide: Only blood was sampled, and tissue TCR repertoires likely differ from blood ones. Compared with clonotypes that all four donors shared, non-shared clonotypes had lower generation probabilities.

The genomic DNA of each subset was split evenly across several immunoSEQ plates. Here immunoSEQ multiplex PCR was the method, and the copy in TCRdb shows in-frame clones only, minus some. The top ten clones hold approximately 0.4% of a sample with 1.4 million or so clones, 98% of them seen once. J gave up 0 bases and V 5 bases, and 6 bases lay outside the gene matches. CDR3 length equals 16 residues. Germline V CDR1 and CDR2: SEHNR, FQNEAQ (reference sequence). Concerning this clone itself: Its antigen is unknown.

The clonotype was recovered from a man between 25 and 39 years old in good health. What was sequenced was naive CD4+ T cells sorted from blood. The subset: CD45RA+ positively selected. This chain links TRBV7-9 with TRBJ1-4; 7 nucleotides align to TRBD1. The CDR3 protein is CASSHRGDATNEKLFF. The CDR3 region has the DNA TGTGCCAGCAGCCACAGGGGCGATGCAACTAATGAAAAACTGTTTTTT.